The 20 T cell receptor beta chains below all came from one sample that was sequenced in a study of T cell responses to AZD1222 COVID-19 vaccine. Clones were sequenced by immunoSEQ multiplex PCR, and TCRdb holds only the in-frame ones, with some missing. The profile covers roughly 190,000 clones, with approximately 92% appearing a single time and approximately 1.3% taken by the ten largest. This specimen consisted of peripheral blood, obtained on day 0 of AZD1222 vaccination. These receptors originate from an adult in good health.

This chain links TRBV19 with TRBJ1-2; D is undetermined. The CDR3 runs 15 residues. V lost 6 bases and J 0 bases, leaving 14 bases between the germline ends. Germline assignment: CDR1 LNHDA and CDR2 SQIVND (reference sequence). CDR3 protein: CASSSGGAPNYGYTF. The CDR3 DNA follows: TGTGCCAGTAGCAGCGGCGGAGCGCCTAACTATGGCTACACCTTC.

This chain links TRBV9 with TRBJ2-7; weak D call: TRBD1 (6 bases). Germline V lookup: CDR1 SGDLS, CDR2 YYNGEE. The CDR3 has 16 residues. Deletions cut 3 bases from V and 0 bases from J, with 16 bases between. In nucleotides, the CDR3 is TGTGCCAGCAGCGCGTCTTCAGGGGTGACCTCCTACGAGCAGTACTTC. As protein: CASSASSGVTSYEQYF.

V and J are TRBV27 and TRBJ1-1; 9 bases match TRBD1. CDR1 is MNHEY, CDR2 SMNVEV, per germline (reference sequence). This CDR3 contains 14 residues. V trimming: 6 bases; J trimming: 0 bases; junction bases outside the gene matches: 2. The CDR3 sequence: CASRDRGMNTEAFF. The CDR3 region has the DNA TGTGCCAGCAGGGACAGGGGAATGAACACTGAAGCTTTCTTT.

The chain has TRBV4-3 and TRBJ1-2, with 9 bases fitting TRBD1. There are 16 residues in the CDR3. V was clipped by 0 bases and J by 8 bases; unmatched bases: 10. Germline V gene sequence: CDR1 LGHNA, CDR2 YSLEER. CDR3 nucleotides: TGCGCCAGCAGCCAAGATCCGCGGGGACAGGGAAGCGGCTACACCTTC. As protein: CASSQDPRGQGSGYTF.

The chain recombines TRBV19 with TRBJ1-2; a possible D gene is TRBD1 (6 bases). The CDR3 totals 12 residues. The V end lost 5 bases, the J end lost 7 bases, and 11 bases lay between the germline ends. Germline loops: CDR1 LNHDA, CDR2 SQIVND (reference sequence). CDR3 in DNA: TGTGCCAGTAGTCGACAGGTCGGTGGCTACACCTTC. Amino acid sequence: CASSRQVGGYTF.

The chain links TRBV25-1 to TRBJ2-7; D is unresolved. V was clipped by 0 bases and J by 7 bases, with 13 bases between them. Germline assignment: CDR1 MGHDK and CDR2 SYGVNS. CDR3 length: 14 residues. This CDR3 reads CASSEYSPLLEQYF. CDR3 DNA sequence: TGTGCCAGCAGTGAATACTCCCCCCTCTTGGAGCAGTACTTC.

CDR3 coding DNA: TGTGCCAGCAGCCAATCTCAGGGACAGAAAGAGACCCAGTACTTC. It codes for CASSQSQGQKETQYF. The V gene is TRBV4-2, the J gene TRBJ2-5; 7 bases line up with TRBD1. V shed 2 bases and J 3 bases; nucleotides not matched to a gene: 6. The CDR3 sequence is 15 residues long. CDR1 and CDR2 from the germline V gene are LGHNA and YNFKEQ.

In nucleotides, the CDR3 is TGTGCCAGCAGCCAAGGGGCCTCCACCGGGGAGCTGTTTTTT. This encodes CASSQGASTGELFF. This rearrangement joins TRBV3-1 (or the pseudogene TRBV3-2) to TRBJ2-2; D remains ambiguous. The CDR3 spans 14 residues. Germline V CDR1 and CDR2: LGHDT, YNNKEL (reference sequence). V was trimmed by 1 base and J by 4 bases, leaving 7 bases between them.

The gene calls are TRBV11-2 and TRBJ1-1; D uncertain. CDR1 and CDR2 (germline): SGHAT, FQNNGV. V gave up 5 bases and J gave up 1 base, with 23 bases separating them. This CDR3 region has 18 residues. The CDR3 DNA sequence: TGTGCCAGCAGCCAACCAGATTTTTTAGTATTCCGGAACACTGAAGCTTTCTTT. Protein sequence: CASSQPDFLVFRNTEAFF.

The rearrangement links TRBV5-4 to TRBJ1-2; 10 bases map to TRBD1. After removal of 4 bases from V and 7 bases from J, the junction contained 7 bases not matched to a gene. CDR1 and CDR2 from the germline V gene are SGHNT and YYREEE (reference sequence). This CDR3 comprises 14 residues. CDR3 amino acids: CASSSPGTGVGYTF. In DNA, the CDR3 is TGTGCCAGCAGCAGTCCCGGGACAGGGGTTGGCTACACCTTC.

CDR3 nucleotides: TGTGCCAGCAGTTTATCGATGCGGGGGGCCTCTATCCATGAGCAGTTCTTC. Translation: CASSLSMRGASIHEQFF. This sequence joins TRBV27 and TRBJ2-1; 8 positions agree with TRBD2. The V gene's germline CDR1 is MNHEY and CDR2 SMNVEV (reference sequence). The CDR3 totals 17 residues. The J segment lost 8 bases and the V segment lost 0 bases, leaving 12 bases of the junction unmatched.

The rearrangement uses TRBV7-3 and TRBJ2-3, with 16 bases identical to TRBD2. Unmatched junction bases numbered 6, after V lost 6 bases and J lost 6 bases. The germline V gene encodes CDR1 SGHTA and CDR2 FQGTGA. The CDR3 extends over 16 amino acids. CDR3 DNA sequence: TGTGCCAGCAGTGGGACTAGCGGGGGGGCCTGGGATACGCAGTATTTT. Translated, it gives CASSGTSGGAWDTQYF.

This clone was seen a single time. This rearrangement joins TRBV2 to TRBJ1-1; 8 bases are a match to TRBD1. The CDR3 totals 13 residues. Looked up from germline, CDR1 is SNHLY and CDR2 is FYNNEI. After removal of 6 bases from V and 7 bases from J, the junction contained 7 bases not matched to a gene. The CDR3 sequence: CASRGTGGGEAFF. The CDR3 DNA reads TGTGCCAGCAGGGGTACAGGGGGAGGTGAAGCTTTCTTT.

V is TRBV9 and J is TRBJ2-7; no clear D gene. The germline V gene has CDR1 SGDLS and CDR2 YYNGEE. Between the trimmed V and J ends, which lost 0 bases and 3 bases, there was a span of 10 bases. The CDR3 totals 14 residues. The CDR3 region is CASSVGRSDYEQYF. CDR3 bases: TGTGCCAGCAGCGTAGGCAGGAGTGACTACGAGCAGTACTTC.

The rearrangement joins TRBV5-1 to TRBJ2-1; 7 positions match TRBD1. J was trimmed by 8 bases and V by 1 base; bases with no gene match: 6. Germline values: CDR1 SGHRS, CDR2 YFSETQ. This CDR3 has 14 amino acids. The CDR3 sequence is CASSLIGQGDEQFF. The CDR3 DNA reads TGCGCCAGCAGCTTGATAGGCCAGGGGGATGAGCAGTTCTTC.

The V and J genes are TRBV27 and TRBJ1-5; D not certain. The germline gives CDR1 MNHEY, CDR2 SMNVEV (reference sequence). CDR3 length equals 14 residues. Trimming took 9 bases from V and 3 from J, leaving 15 bases between them. CDR3 loop: CARPGEESNQPQHF. The CDR3 DNA follows: TGTGCCAGACCAGGTGAGGAATCCAATCAGCCCCAGCATTTT.

This clone appeared a single time. The V and J genes are TRBV4-2 and TRBJ2-3, with D maybe TRBD1 (6 bases). Trimming removed 4 bases from V and 0 bases from J, with 11 bases in between. Per the germline V gene, CDR1 is LGHNA and CDR2 is YNFKEQ. The CDR3 extends over 15 amino acids. The DNA for the CDR3 is TGTGCCAGCAGCCGCCGACAGGCGAGCACAGATACGCAGTATTTT. It codes for CASSRRQASTDTQYF.

The rearrangement joins TRBV19 to TRBJ1-2; D possibly corresponds to TRBD1 (5 bases). Germline V lookup: CDR1 LNHDA, CDR2 SQIVND (reference sequence). There are 17 residues in the CDR3. The germline V and J ends were trimmed by 1 base and 6 bases, with 21 bases remaining between them. The CDR3 reads CASSIAGFGGPLNGYTF. For the CDR3, the DNA is TGTGCCAGTAGTATAGCTGGGTTTGGGGGACCTTTGAATGGCTACACCTTC.

This chain links TRBV18 with TRBJ1-2; 9 bases agree with TRBD1. CDR3 length: 15 amino acids. V shed 2 bases and J 5 bases; nucleotides not matched to a gene: 6. The V gene's germline CDR1 is KGHSH and CDR2 LQKENI. The CDR3 region has the DNA TGTGCCAGCTCACCAGAGACAGGGGGAAAGTATGGCTACACCTTC. Translated, it gives CASSPETGGKYGYTF. The full variable domain, completed using reference TRBV18 and TRBJ1-2, is NAGVMQNPRHLVRRRGQEARLRCSPMKGHSHVYWYRQLPEEGLKFMVYLQKENIIDESGMPKERFSAEFPKEGPSILRIQQVVRGDSAAYFCASSPETGGKYGYTFGSGTRLTVV.

The chain employs TRBV11-3 and TRBJ2-3; D is undetermined. The ends were cut back, 1 base at V and 0 bases at J, with 11 bases in the middle. CDR3 length: 16 residues. Germline V gene lookup returns CDR1 SGHNT and CDR2 YENEEA. CDR3 sequence (DNA): TGTGCCAGCAGCTTAGGAGGTAGCACTAGCACAGATACGCAGTATTTT. It is translated as CASSLGGSTSTDTQYF.